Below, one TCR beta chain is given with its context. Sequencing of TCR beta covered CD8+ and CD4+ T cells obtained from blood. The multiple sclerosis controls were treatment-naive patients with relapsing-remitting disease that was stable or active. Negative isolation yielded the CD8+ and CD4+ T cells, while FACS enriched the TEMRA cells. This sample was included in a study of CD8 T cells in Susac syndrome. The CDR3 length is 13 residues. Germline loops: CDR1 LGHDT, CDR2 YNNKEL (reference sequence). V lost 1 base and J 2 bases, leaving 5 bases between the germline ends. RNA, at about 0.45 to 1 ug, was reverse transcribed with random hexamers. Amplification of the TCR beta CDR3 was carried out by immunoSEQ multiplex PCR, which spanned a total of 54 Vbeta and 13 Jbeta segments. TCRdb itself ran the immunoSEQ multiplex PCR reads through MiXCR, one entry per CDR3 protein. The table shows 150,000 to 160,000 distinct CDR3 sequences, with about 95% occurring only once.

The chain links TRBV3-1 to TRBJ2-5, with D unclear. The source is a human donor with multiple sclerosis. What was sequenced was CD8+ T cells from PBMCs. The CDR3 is CASSQAAQETQYF. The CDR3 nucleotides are TGTGCCAGCAGCCAAGCTGCACAAGAGACCCAGTACTTC.